These 32 T cell receptor beta chains were all obtained from the same sample, sequenced in a study of identical twins. TCRdb recomputed calls from the 5' RACE reads with MiXCR, one row per CDR3 protein. The table has 270,000 or so distinct CDR3 sequences, approximately 8.3% seen once. These same data were also listed under a study on yellow fever vaccine responses in identical twins.

The sequenced sample consisted of CD8+ T cells sorted from blood. These receptor sequences come from a young woman in good health.

The gene calls are TRBV4-2 and TRBJ1-1; D gene uncertain. Germline-derived CDR1 and CDR2 are LGHNA and YNFKEQ. This CDR3 spans 16 amino acids. V lost 0 bases, J lost 0 bases, and 11 bases lay in between. The CDR3, as DNA: TGTGCCAGCAGCCAAGAACTCTTCCTAATGAACACTGAAGCTTTCTTT. Protein sequence: CASSQELFLMNTEAFF.

This clonotype was counted at least ten times. The CDR3 here is CASSLYPYNEQFF. CDR3 in DNA: TGTGCCAGCAGTTTATACCCGTACAATGAGCAGTTCTTC. This rearrangement joins TRBV27 to TRBJ2-1; D gene ambiguous. V lost 1 base and J lost 4, with 5 bases in between. The CDR3 totals 13 residues. Germline CDR1 is MNHEY and CDR2 is SMNVEV (reference sequence).

There are many counts of this clonotype. The V gene is TRBV3-1, the J gene TRBJ2-2; maybe TRBD2 (7 bases). Germline assignment: CDR1 LGHDT and CDR2 YNNKEL (reference sequence). This CDR3 has 17 amino acids. V was pared by 0 bases and J by 3 bases, with 14 bases between. The CDR3 protein is CASSQEWGGGDTGELFF. CDR3 nucleotide sequence: TGTGCCAGCAGCCAAGAATGGGGGGGGGGCGACACCGGGGAGCTGTTTTTT.

In its sample, this clonotype was seen many times. This chain connects TRBV14 to TRBJ2-7; possibly TRBD1 for D (5 bases). CDR3 length: 13 amino acids. Germline CDR1 is SGHDN and CDR2 is FVKESK. With 7 bases removed from V and 0 bases from J, the gap between germline ends came to 10 bases. The DNA for the CDR3 is TGTGCCAGCAACCACAGGAGCTCCTACGAGCAGTACTTC. It encodes CASNHRSSYEQYF.

This clonotype was recorded many times. The rearrangement joins TRBV4-1 to TRBJ2-1, with D tentatively TRBD2 (6 bases). Per germline, CDR1 MGHRA and CDR2 YSYEKL. This CDR3 spans 17 amino acids. Trimming took 1 base from V and 0 from J, leaving 13 bases between them. CDR3 in amino acids: CASSQVSGLTSYNEQFF. The CDR3 DNA is TGCGCCAGCAGCCAAGTTAGCGGATTGACCTCCTACAATGAGCAGTTCTTC.

In this sample, this clonotype turned up a few times. This chain joins TRBV4-1 and TRBJ2-3, with D perhaps matching TRBD2 (6 bases). The V end lost 1 base, the J end lost 0 bases, and 11 bases lay between the germline ends. The V gene's germline CDR1 is MGHRA and CDR2 YSYEKL. There are 16 residues in the CDR3. CDR3 DNA: TGCGCCAGCAGCCAAGTCCTAGCGCCTAGCACAGATACGCAGTATTTT. Translation: CASSQVLAPSTDTQYF.

This clonotype showed up just a few times. In DNA, the CDR3 is TGTGCCAGCAGTCTTCTTAGCGGGGGGATTGAGGAGACCCAGTACTTC. This encodes CASSLLSGGIEETQYF. The V gene is TRBV6-1, the J gene TRBJ2-5; the match to TRBD2 covers 10 bases. CDR3 length equals 16 residues. Germline V gene data show CDR1 as MNHNS and CDR2 as SASEGT. Trimming removed 5 bases from V and 5 bases from J; junction bases left unmatched: 11.

This clonotype was seen many times. The rearrangement joins TRBV10-2 to TRBJ2-1; possible D gene TRBD2, 5 bases. The V end was cut by 4 bases, the J end by 8 bases, with 15 bases between. The CDR3 is 14 amino acids. CDR1 WSHSY and CDR2 SAAADI come from the germline V gene. CDR3 sequence: CASSGAGIPDEQFF. CDR3 coding DNA: TGCGCCAGCAGTGGGGCGGGTATACCCGATGAGCAGTTCTTC.

This clonotype has a handful of counts. The rearrangement joins TRBV7-9 to TRBJ1-5, with D unclear. The CDR3 runs to 12 residues. CDR1 is SEHNR, CDR2 FQNEAQ, per germline (reference sequence). V shed 5 bases and J shed 4 bases, with 6 bases lying between them. The CDR3 reads CASSHTNQPQHF. Written as DNA, the CDR3 is TGTGCCAGCAGCCACACTAATCAGCCCCAGCATTTT.

This chain links TRBV25-1 with TRBJ2-7; 15 nucleotides match TRBD2. Germline CDR1 and CDR2: MGHDK and SYGVNS. With 6 bases clipped from V and 7 bases from J, the junction kept 1 base outside the gene matches. The CDR3 is 13 residues long. The DNA for the CDR3 is TGTGCCAGCAGAGGGACTAGCGGGAGGGAGCAGTACTTC. This sequence encodes CASRGTSGREQYF.

The chain uses TRBV20-1 and TRBJ2-1; D gene unclear. Germline V lookup: CDR1 DFQATT, CDR2 SNEGSKA (reference sequence). This CDR3 is 13 amino acids long. CDR3 bases: TGCGGGCTTCTGGTTCCCTCCTACAATGAGCAGTTCTTC. Translation gives CGLLVPSYNEQFF.

The CDR3 nucleotides read TGTGCCAGCAGCCAAGAACTTCTTGGACGCAATCAGCCCCAGCATTTT. This codes for CASSQELLGRNQPQHF. The V gene is TRBV7-2, the J gene TRBJ1-5; D remains unclear. V lost 5 bases, J lost 2 bases, and 16 bases lay in between. The CDR3 length is 16 residues. CDR1 SGHTA and CDR2 FQGNSA come from the germline V gene. Full variable domain (missing parts from reference TRBV7-2 and TRBJ1-5): GAGVSQSPSNKVTEKGKDVELRCDPISGHTALYWYRQSLGQGLEFLIYFQGNSAPDKSGLPSDRFSAERTGGSVSTLTIQRTQQEDSAVYLCASSQELLGRNQPQHFGDGTRLSIL.

This clonotype was seen ten or more times. The chain combines TRBV4-1 with TRBJ2-1; 9 nucleotides agree with TRBD2. V dropped 0 bases and J dropped 7; count of bases not matched to a gene: 7. This CDR3 is 16 amino acids long. CDR1 MGHRA and CDR2 YSYEKL come from the germline V gene. CDR3 nucleotides: TGCGCCAGCAGCCAAGAATTTCTAGCGGGAAGGAATGAGCAGTTCTTC. Its protein product is CASSQEFLAGRNEQFF.

This clonotype was recorded a few times. The chain recombines TRBV4-1 with TRBJ2-1; D unclear. V lost 4 bases to trimming and J lost 8 bases, with 12 bases between them. The germline CDR1 and CDR2 sequences are MGHRA and YSYEKL. The CDR3 covers 13 residues. CDR3 amino acids: CASSPGLVDEQFF. The CDR3 region has the DNA TGCGCCAGCAGCCCCGGGTTGGTCGATGAGCAGTTCTTC.

The chain joins TRBV4-3 to TRBJ2-2; D perhaps matches TRBD2 (6 bases). The germline V gene has CDR1 LGHNA and CDR2 YSLEER. CDR3 length: 17 residues. V was clipped by 0 bases and J by 3 bases, with 14 bases between them. The DNA of the CDR3 is TGCGCCAGCAGCCAAGATCCGCTGAGCGGGTACACCGGGGAGCTGTTTTTT. Its translation is CASSQDPLSGYTGELFF.

V gene TRBV20-1 combines with J gene TRBJ2-4; no clear D gene. Between the trimmed V and J ends, which lost 6 bases and 0 bases, there was a span of 9 bases. CDR3 length equals 13 residues. The germline V gene encodes CDR1 DFQATT and CDR2 SNEGSKA (reference sequence). CDR3 DNA: TGCAGTGCCGCGGACGTAGCCAAAAACATTCAGTACTTC. It encodes CSAADVAKNIQYF.

This sequence joins TRBV14 and TRBJ2-3, with TRBD2 matching 8 bases. CDR3 length: 16 amino acids. Germline lookup yields CDR1 SGHDN and CDR2 FVKESK. The junction had 9 bases not matched to a gene; V was cut back by 2 bases and J by 5 bases. The CDR3 here is CASSQLTSALGDTQYF. CDR3 DNA sequence: TGTGCCAGCAGCCAACTGACTAGCGCCCTCGGAGATACGCAGTATTTT.

The chain carries TRBV11-2 and TRBJ2-1; D might be TRBD1 or TRBD2, each matching 6 bases. The CDR3 totals 14 residues. The germline CDR1 and CDR2 sequences are SGHAT and FQNNGV. V was pared by 3 bases and J by 8 bases, with 14 bases between. The CDR3 region is CASSLGAGGHEQFF. For the CDR3, the DNA is TGTGCCAGCAGCTTGGGGGCCGGGGGACATGAGCAGTTCTTC.

This clonotype was seen only a few times. The rearrangement links TRBV11-2 to TRBJ1-2, with D possibly TRBD1 on 5 matching bases. The length of the CDR3 is 14 residues. V dropped 7 bases and J dropped 5 bases, with 17 bases sitting between them. Germline CDR1 reads SGHAT; CDR2 reads FQNNGV. The CDR3 DNA reads TGTGCCAGCACCAAACCGGGACGAGAATATGGCTACACCTTC. It yields the protein CASTKPGREYGYTF.

J is TRBJ2-7 and V is TRBV9; 7 bases map to TRBD1. J gave up 3 bases and V 0 bases, and 0 bases lay outside the gene matches. Per germline, CDR1 SGDLS and CDR2 YYNGEE. CDR3 length: 13 amino acids. The CDR3 sequence: CASSVGDSYEQYF. The CDR3 DNA sequence: TGTGCCAGCAGCGTAGGGGACAGCTACGAGCAGTACTTC.

This clonotype occurred a few times. This chain connects TRBV4-3 to TRBJ1-4; unclear D gene. This CDR3 is 13 amino acids long. The V and J ends lost 0 bases and 8 bases respectively, with 7 bases between them. Germline lookup yields CDR1 LGHNA and CDR2 YSLEER. CDR3 loop: CASSQEWREKLFF. In DNA form, the CDR3 reads TGCGCCAGCAGCCAAGAATGGAGGGAAAAACTGTTTTTT.

The chain combines TRBV29-1 with TRBJ2-7; TRBD2 matches at 9 bases. This CDR3 contains 14 residues. The trim removed 4 bases at V and 4 bases at J, leaving 8 bases unmatched. Per the germline V gene, CDR1 is SQVTM and CDR2 is ANQGSEA. CDR3 amino acids: CSVARGGAGYEQYF. The CDR3 DNA follows: TGCAGCGTTGCCCGCGGGGGGGCGGGGTACGAGCAGTACTTC.

Many counts were recorded for this clonotype. The gene calls are TRBV7-9 and TRBJ1-5; no definite D call. The CDR3 totals 12 residues. V lost 6 bases to trimming and J lost 5 bases, with 8 bases between them. Germline CDR1 is SEHNR and CDR2 is FQNEAQ (reference sequence). The CDR3 region is CASSSADQPQHF. CDR3 sequence (DNA): TGTGCCAGCAGTTCAGCCGATCAGCCCCAGCATTTT.

The table lists this clonotype with a few counts. The rearrangement links TRBV29-1 to TRBJ2-1; D uncertain. The CDR3 runs to 10 residues. V lost 4 bases and J 7 bases, leaving 5 bases between the germline ends. Germline values: CDR1 SQVTM, CDR2 ANQGSEA. This CDR3 is CSVVQNEQFF. Here the CDR3 DNA reads TGCAGCGTTGTCCAAAATGAGCAGTTCTTC.

This clonotype appeared a few times. This chain links TRBV27 with TRBJ2-7; 13 positions match TRBD2. The J segment lost 3 bases and the V segment lost 0 bases, leaving 2 bases of the junction unmatched. Germline CDR1 reads MNHEY; CDR2 reads SMNVEV (reference sequence). The CDR3 extends over 16 amino acids. CDR3 nucleotides: TGTGCCAGCAGTTTATCGAGGACTAGCGGGAGCTACGAGCAGTACTTC. This gives the protein CASSLSRTSGSYEQYF.

This clonotype turned up a few times. The genes are TRBV4-1 and TRBJ2-3; D is unresolved. The CDR3 is 14 amino acids. From germline, CDR1 is MGHRA and CDR2 YSYEKL. Trimming took 1 base from V and 5 from J, leaving 10 bases between them. CDR3 in amino acids: CASSQGPSLDTQYF. CDR3 bases: TGCGCCAGCAGCCAAGGGCCCAGTCTAGATACGCAGTATTTT.

The chain couples TRBV6-5 to TRBJ2-1; D remains ambiguous. The V and J ends lost 0 bases and 8 bases respectively, with 26 bases between them. Germline lookup yields CDR1 MNHEY and CDR2 SVGAGI. This CDR3 is built from 19 residues. The CDR3 DNA sequence: TGTGCCAGCAGTTACTCAAAGCTCGATAGGGCACCCTCCCCGTATGAGCAGTTCTTC. As protein: CASSYSKLDRAPSPYEQFF.

A few counts support this clonotype. The chain combines TRBV7-9 with TRBJ2-1, with 10 positions matching TRBD2. The trim removed 4 bases at V and 7 bases at J, leaving 10 bases unmatched. The germline V gene has CDR1 SEHNR and CDR2 FQNEAQ (reference sequence). The CDR3 totals 16 residues. The CDR3 loop is CASSSLAGEGWNEQFF. Here the CDR3 DNA reads TGTGCCAGCAGCTCGCTAGCGGGAGAGGGTTGGAATGAGCAGTTCTTC.

The chain recombines TRBV27 with TRBJ2-3; no firm D call. Trimming shortened V by 10 bases and J by 4 bases, and 9 bases separated the two germline ends. This CDR3 contains 11 residues. Germline CDR1 reads MNHEY; CDR2 reads SMNVEV (reference sequence). The CDR3 bases are TGTGCCACCTTGAGAGCAGATACGCAGTATTTT. This sequence encodes CATLRADTQYF.

The chain couples TRBV15 to TRBJ1-5, with unresolved D. The CDR3 runs 12 residues. In germline, CDR1 is LNHNV, CDR2 YYDKDF (reference sequence). Trimming shortened V by 4 bases and J by 4 bases, and 5 bases separated the two germline ends. The CDR3 nucleotides are TGTGCCACCAGCAATGGTAATCAGCCCCAGCATTTT. It yields the protein CATSNGNQPQHF. Using reference TRBV15 and TRBJ1-5 for the parts outside the CDR3, the full variable domain is DAMVIQNPRYQVTQFGKPVTLSCSQTLNHNVMYWYQQKSSQAPKLLFHYYDKDFNNEADTPDNFQSRRPNTSFCFLDIRSPGLGDTAMYLCATSNGNQPQHFGDGTRLSIL.

This clonotype was seen many times. The V gene is TRBV5-1, the J gene TRBJ2-7; 7 bases match TRBD1. Unmatched junction bases numbered 3, after V lost 0 bases and J lost 3 bases. CDR1 SGHRS and CDR2 YFSETQ come from the germline V gene. The CDR3 loop spans 14 amino acids. For the CDR3, the DNA is TGCGCCAGCAGCTTGGGGGACAGTTTCTACGAGCAGTACTTC. It yields the protein CASSLGDSFYEQYF.

The rearrangement uses TRBV2 and TRBJ2-7; 7 positions agree with TRBD1. Germline V CDR1 and CDR2: SNHLY, FYNNEI. The CDR3 extends over 15 amino acids. With V trimmed by 2 bases and J by 0 bases, 4 bases remained unmatched. CDR3 in amino acids: CASSEWRTGSYEQYF. In DNA, the CDR3 is TGTGCCAGCAGTGAATGGCGGACAGGCTCCTACGAGCAGTACTTC.